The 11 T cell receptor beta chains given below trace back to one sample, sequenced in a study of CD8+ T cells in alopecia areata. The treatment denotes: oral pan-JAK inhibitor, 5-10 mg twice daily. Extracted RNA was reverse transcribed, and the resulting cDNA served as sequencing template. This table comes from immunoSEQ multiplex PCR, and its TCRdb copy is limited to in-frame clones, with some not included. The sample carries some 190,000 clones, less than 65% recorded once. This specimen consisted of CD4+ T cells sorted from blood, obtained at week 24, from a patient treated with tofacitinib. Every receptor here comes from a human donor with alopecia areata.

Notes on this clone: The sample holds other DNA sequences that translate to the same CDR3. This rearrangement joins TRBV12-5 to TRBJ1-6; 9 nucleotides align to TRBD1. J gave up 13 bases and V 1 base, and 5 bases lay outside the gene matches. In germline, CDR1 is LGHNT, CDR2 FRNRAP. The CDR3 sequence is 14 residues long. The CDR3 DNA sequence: TGTGCTAGTGGTTTGGGGACAGGGGTTTCGCCCCTCCACTTT. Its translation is CASGLGTGVSPLHF. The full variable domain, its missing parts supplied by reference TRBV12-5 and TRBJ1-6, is DARVTQTPRHKVTEMGQEVTMRCQPILGHNTVFWYRQTMMQGLELLAYFRNRAPLDDSGMPKDRFSAEMPDATLATLKIQPSEPRDSAVYFCASGLGTGVSPLHFGNGTRLTVT.

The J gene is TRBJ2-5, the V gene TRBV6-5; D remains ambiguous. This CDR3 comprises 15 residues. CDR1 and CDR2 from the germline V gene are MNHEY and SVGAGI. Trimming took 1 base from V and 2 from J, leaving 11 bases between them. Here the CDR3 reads CASSYWGDGQETQYF. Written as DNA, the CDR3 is TGTGCCAGCAGTTACTGGGGTGACGGGCAAGAGACCCAGTACTTC.

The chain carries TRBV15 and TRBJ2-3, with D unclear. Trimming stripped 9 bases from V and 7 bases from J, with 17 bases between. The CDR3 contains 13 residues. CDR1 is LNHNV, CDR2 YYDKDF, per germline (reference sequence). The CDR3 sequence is CATMDPGGYTQYF. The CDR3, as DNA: TGTGCCACTATGGACCCAGGCGGATATACGCAGTATTTT.

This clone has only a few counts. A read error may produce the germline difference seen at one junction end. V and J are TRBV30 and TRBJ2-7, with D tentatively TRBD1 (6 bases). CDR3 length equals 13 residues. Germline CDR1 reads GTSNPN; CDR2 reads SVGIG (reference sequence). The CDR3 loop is CACYNRDTASCDF. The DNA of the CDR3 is TGTGCCTGCTATAACCGGGACACGGCGTCTTGTGACTTC. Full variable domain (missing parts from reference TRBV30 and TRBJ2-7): SQTIHQWPATLVQPVGSPLSLECTVEGTSNPNLYWYRQAAGRGLQLLFYSVGIGQISSEVPQNLSASRPQDRQFILSSKKLLLSDSGFYLCACYNRDTASCDFGPGTRLTVT.

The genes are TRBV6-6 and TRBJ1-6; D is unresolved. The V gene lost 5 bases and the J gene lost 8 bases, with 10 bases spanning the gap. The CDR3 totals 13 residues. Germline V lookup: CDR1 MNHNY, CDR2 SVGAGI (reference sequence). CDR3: CASSQKVDSPLHF. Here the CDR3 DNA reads TGTGCCAGCAGTCAAAAAGTGGATTCACCCCTCCACTTT.

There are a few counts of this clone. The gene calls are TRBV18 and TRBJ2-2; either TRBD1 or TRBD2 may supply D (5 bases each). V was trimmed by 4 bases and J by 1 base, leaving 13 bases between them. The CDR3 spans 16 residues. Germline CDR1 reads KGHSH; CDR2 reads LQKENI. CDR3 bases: TGTGCCAGCTCACGGGACGGCGACGGGAACACCGGGGAGCTGTTTTTT. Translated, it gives CASSRDGDGNTGELFF.

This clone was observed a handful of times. The CDR3 DNA reads TGTGCCAGTAGTACCGAGATCTGGGGAGATGAGCAGTTCTTC. Translation gives CASSTEIWGDEQFF. This chain links TRBV19 with TRBJ2-1; D might be TRBD2 (5 bases). CDR1 is LNHDA, CDR2 SQIVND, per germline (reference sequence). The V and J ends lost 4 bases and 8 bases respectively, with 15 bases between them. CDR3 length: 14 residues.

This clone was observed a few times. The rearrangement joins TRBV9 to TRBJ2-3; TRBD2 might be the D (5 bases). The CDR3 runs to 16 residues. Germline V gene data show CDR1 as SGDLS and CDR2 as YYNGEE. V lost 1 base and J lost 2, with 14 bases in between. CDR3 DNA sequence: TGTGCCAGCAGCGTAATTAATAGCGCGAACACAGATACGCAGTATTTT. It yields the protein CASSVINSANTDTQYF.

The CDR3 region has the DNA TGTGCCAGCAGTTCCACAGGGGAGGGGAACACTGAAGCTTTCTTT. Translation: CASSSTGEGNTEAFF. V gene TRBV6-6 combines with J gene TRBJ1-1, with 7 bases matching TRBD1. The ends lost 4 bases at V and 1 base at J; junction bases unmatched: 6. The CDR3 extends over 15 amino acids. Germline V gives CDR1 MNHNY, CDR2 SVGAGI (reference sequence).

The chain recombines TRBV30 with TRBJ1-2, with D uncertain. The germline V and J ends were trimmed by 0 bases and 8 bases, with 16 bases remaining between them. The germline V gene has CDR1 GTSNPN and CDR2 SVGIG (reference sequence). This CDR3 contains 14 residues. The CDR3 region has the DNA TGTGCCTGGAGTGTAAATTTGGGCGGCGAAGGCTACACCTTC. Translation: CAWSVNLGGEGYTF.

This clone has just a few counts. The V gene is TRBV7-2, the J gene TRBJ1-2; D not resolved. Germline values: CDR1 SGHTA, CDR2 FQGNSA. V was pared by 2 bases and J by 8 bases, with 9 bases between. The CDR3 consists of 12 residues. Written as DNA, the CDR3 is TGTGCCAGCAGCTTATCCCCGGGGGGCTACACCTTC. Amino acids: CASSLSPGGYTF.